This TCR beta chain was sequenced during a study of T cells after yellow fever vaccination. The CDR3 runs 13 residues. J gave up 5 bases and V 3 bases, and 5 bases lay outside the gene matches. Germline V gene lookup returns CDR1 DFQATT and CDR2 SNEGSKA (reference sequence). TCR cDNA, made by 5'RACE template switching, carried an added universal primer site and UMIs. TCRdb ran MiXCR on the 5' RACE reads and lists one entry per CDR3 protein. The table records 140,000 to 150,000 distinct CDR3 sequences, 6.6% of them present only once. The study's findings and limits: Booster sampling recovered most clones from primary vaccination (roughly 96% CD4, 88% CD8). Contaminants from the bulk population, in the form of abundant clonotypes, could be found in FACS-sorted repertoires.

This clonotype was recorded a few times. What it recognizes is unknown. The chain has TRBV20-1 and TRBJ2-5; 8 positions match TRBD2. The source of this sequence is a young man who received the YFV17D yellow fever vaccine. The sample in question was CD4+ T cells sorted from PBMCs, obtained 10 days after the yellow fever booster vaccination. In DNA, the CDR3 is TGCAGTGCTAGGTCGGGGGGGGCTGAGACCCAGTACTTC. Its translation: CSARSGGAETQYF.